These 19 T cell receptor beta chains were sequenced from one sample in a study of blood T cell repertoires in COVID-19. The repertoire was sequenced with immunoSEQ multiplex PCR; TCRdb's copy has only in-frame clones and lacks some. The sample includes roughly 100,000 clones, around 80% seen only once; the top ten take 15% to 19%. The sample comprised peripheral blood. These receptor sequences come from an elderly woman with acute or convalescent COVID-19.

V gene TRBV5-6 combines with J gene TRBJ1-2; 8 positions agree with TRBD1. The V gene end was trimmed by 1 base and the J gene end by 4 bases; junction bases not matched to a gene: 9. The CDR3 loop spans 16 amino acids. Germline V gene data show CDR1 as SGHDT and CDR2 as YYEEEE. The CDR3 loop reads CASSLSTGGFTYGYTF. Here the CDR3 DNA reads TGTGCCAGCAGCTTGAGCACAGGGGGTTTTACCTATGGCTACACCTTC. Complete variable domain (other parts from reference TRBV5-6 and TRBJ1-2): DAGVTQSPTHLIKTRGQQVTLRCSPKSGHDTVSWYQQALGQGPQFIFQYYEEEERQRGNFPDRFSGHQFPNYSSELNVNALLLGDSALYLCASSLSTGGFTYGYTFGSGTRLTVV.

This chain connects TRBV5-1 to TRBJ1-2; 8 nucleotides agree with TRBD1. Germline V gene lookup returns CDR1 SGHRS and CDR2 YFSETQ. The CDR3 spans 14 residues. V gave up 4 bases and J gave up 4 bases; unmatched junction bases: 6. The CDR3 loop is CASSGDRSGYGYTF. The CDR3 DNA is TGCGCCAGCAGCGGGGACAGGTCGGGCTATGGCTACACCTTC. Looking up the rest from reference TRBV5-1 and TRBJ1-2 gives the full variable domain: KAGVTQTPRYLIKTRGQQVTLSCSPISGHRSVSWYQQTPGQGLQFLFEYFSETQRNKGNFPGRFSGRQFSNSRSEMNVSTLELGDSALYLCASSGDRSGYGYTFGSGTRLTVV.

The genes are TRBV6-5 and TRBJ2-7, with 7 bases identical to TRBD1. CDR1 and CDR2 (germline): MNHEY, SVGAGI. V dropped 7 bases and J dropped 2; count of bases not matched to a gene: 5. The CDR3 is made up of 13 amino acids. The CDR3 loop is CASKPGQPYEQYF. CDR3 coding DNA: TGTGCCAGCAAACCGGGACAGCCCTACGAGCAGTACTTC.

The chain links TRBV2 to TRBJ1-3; D remains unclear. CDR3 size: 16 residues. The germline V and J ends were trimmed by 2 bases and 0 bases, with 11 bases remaining between them. Per germline, CDR1 SNHLY and CDR2 FYNNEI. The CDR3 coding sequence is TGTGCCAGCAGTGAAAGCGGATTAAACTCTGGAAACACCATATATTTT. Residues: CASSESGLNSGNTIYF. Full variable domain (rest looked up from reference TRBV2 and TRBJ1-3): EPEVTQTPSHQVTQMGQEVILRCVPISNHLYFYWYRQILGQKVEFLVSFYNNEISEKSEIFDDQFSVERPDGSNFTLKIRSTKLEDSAMYFCASSESGLNSGNTIYFGEGSWLTVV.

This chain joins TRBV28 and TRBJ1-3; D may be TRBD1 (6 bases). The CDR3 covers 15 residues. The germline CDR1 and CDR2 sequences are MDHEN and SYDVKM. Trimming removed 4 bases from V and 2 bases from J, with 12 bases in between. In DNA, the CDR3 is TGTGCCAGCAGTTCACCGACAGGTCCTGGAAACACCATATATTTT. Encoded protein: CASSSPTGPGNTIYF.

The V gene is TRBV2, the J gene TRBJ2-3; the D gene is possibly TRBD2 (5 bases). Germline CDR1 reads SNHLY; CDR2 reads FYNNEI. V was shortened by 6 bases and J by 4 bases, with 17 bases between the two germline ends. The CDR3 sequence is 15 residues long. Written as DNA, the CDR3 is TGTGCCAGCAGAAGCTTCCTTCGTAGCGCAGATACGCAGTATTTT. Translating gives CASRSFLRSADTQYF.

The CDR3 DNA sequence: TGTGCCAGCAGCCAACGGAAAGCGGGAGTGGGGCCAGATACGCAGTATTTT. This codes for CASSQRKAGVGPDTQYF. The chain recombines TRBV3-1 (or the pseudogene TRBV3-2) with TRBJ2-3; 8 nucleotides agree with TRBD2. Germline CDR1 reads LGHDT; CDR2 reads YNNKEL (reference sequence). The V segment lost 2 bases and the J segment 4 bases; nucleotides outside the gene matches: 11. The CDR3 extends over 17 amino acids.

This chain connects TRBV29-1 to TRBJ2-2, with 11 bases fitting TRBD2. V gave up 6 bases and J gave up 4 bases; unmatched junction bases: 13. Germline lookup yields CDR1 SQVTM and CDR2 ANQGSEA. This CDR3 is 17 amino acids long. CDR3 bases: TGCAGCGTCCCCGGGACTAGCGGCCGGGGGAGCACCGGGGAGCTGTTTTTT. It is translated as CSVPGTSGRGSTGELFF.

The chain recombines TRBV5-4 with TRBJ2-5; 7 bases are shared with TRBD2. The germline V gene has CDR1 SGHNT and CDR2 YYREEE (reference sequence). V dropped 4 bases and J dropped 1; count of bases not matched to a gene: 7. There are 15 residues in the CDR3. The CDR3: CASSPGLDFQETQYF. The CDR3, as DNA: TGTGCCAGCAGCCCCGGACTAGATTTCCAAGAGACCCAGTACTTC.

The gene calls are TRBV2 and TRBJ2-7; D may be TRBD1 (5 bases). Germline assignment: CDR1 SNHLY and CDR2 FYNNEI. V shed 7 bases and J shed 5 bases, with 15 bases lying between them. The CDR3 is 13 amino acids. The CDR3 region has the DNA TGTGCCAGCAACGGCCCAGGGTTCAACGAGCAGTACTTC. It translates to CASNGPGFNEQYF.

V is TRBV11-2 and J is TRBJ2-7; D possibly corresponds to TRBD1 (5 bases). This CDR3 comprises 12 residues. The germline CDR1 and CDR2 sequences are SGHAT and FQNNGV. V gave up 11 bases and J gave up 3 bases, with 14 bases separating them. The CDR3 here is CASSPGYYEQYV. The DNA for the CDR3 is TGTGCCTCCTCGCCAGGGTACTACGAGCAGTACGTC.

V usage is TRBV15 and J usage is TRBJ2-3; TRBD2 matches at 8 bases. Germline values: CDR1 LNHNV, CDR2 YYDKDF (reference sequence). The CDR3 sequence is 19 residues long. J was trimmed by 2 bases and V by 1 base; bases with no gene match: 14. The CDR3 reads CATSRGFLEAGAPTDTQYF. The DNA for the CDR3 is TGTGCCACCAGCAGAGGATTCCTAGAAGCGGGGGCCCCCACAGATACGCAGTATTTT.

This chain links TRBV6-2 or TRBV6-3 with TRBJ2-7; maybe TRBD2 (6 bases). V lost 0 bases, J lost 7 bases, and 13 bases lay in between. This CDR3 is built from 14 residues. CDR1 MNHEY and CDR2 SVGEGT come from the germline V gene. DNA for the CDR3: TGTGCCAGCAGTTACTCCCCGGACGGGAGAGAGCAGTACGTC. This encodes CASSYSPDGREQYV.

The CDR3 protein is CASSIGREQYF. In DNA, the CDR3 is TGTGCCAGTAGTATCGGTCGCGAGCAGTACTTC. The chain uses TRBV19 and TRBJ2-7; D ambiguous. Trimming removed 3 bases at V and 6 bases at J, with 6 bases between. The germline V gene encodes CDR1 LNHDA and CDR2 SQIVND (reference sequence). The CDR3 is made up of 11 amino acids.

The CDR3 here is CASSEERGIQPQHF. As DNA, the CDR3 is TGTGCCAGCAGTGAAGAGAGGGGGATACAGCCCCAGCATTTT. J is TRBJ1-5 and V is TRBV6-1, with D perhaps matching TRBD1 (6 bases). Germline assignment: CDR1 MNHNS and CDR2 SASEGT. V was shortened by 1 base and J by 7 bases, with 11 bases between the two germline ends. The CDR3 runs 14 residues.

The gene calls are TRBV2 and TRBJ1-1, with D uncertain. Germline V lookup: CDR1 SNHLY, CDR2 FYNNEI. There are 13 residues in the CDR3. Trimming removed 3 bases at V and 5 bases at J, with 10 bases between. The CDR3 protein is CASSEWRGTEAFF. In DNA form, the CDR3 reads TGTGCCAGCAGTGAGTGGAGAGGGACTGAAGCTTTCTTT.

This clone was recorded a few times. The J gene is TRBJ1-1, the V gene TRBV12-3 or TRBV12-4; D is ambiguous. The germline V and J ends were trimmed by 7 bases and 7 bases, with 16 bases remaining between them. CDR3 size: 13 residues. Written as DNA, the CDR3 is TGTGCCAGCAAACCCACACGGCGGGGTGAAGCTTTCTTT. Amino acid sequence: CASKPTRRGEAFF.

The chain recombines TRBV10-3 with TRBJ1-1; a possible D gene is TRBD1 (5 bases). Germline V gene data show CDR1 as ENHRY and CDR2 as SYGVKD. Between the trimmed V and J ends, which lost 11 bases and 1 base, there was a span of 14 bases. CDR3 size: 13 residues. As DNA, the CDR3 is TGTGCCGTAGGGGCCTCTTCGAACACTGAAGCTTTCTTT. This gives the protein CAVGASSNTEAFF.

The genes are TRBV5-1 and TRBJ2-6; D ambiguous. CDR1 is SGHRS and CDR2 is YFSETQ in the germline V gene. The CDR3 covers 15 residues. V was pared by 1 base and J by 4 bases, with 9 bases between. The CDR3 DNA reads as TGCGCCAGCAGCTTGTTTAGTCCCGGGGCCAACGTCCTGACTTTC. Amino acids: CASSLFSPGANVLTF. The full variable domain, completed using reference TRBV5-1 and TRBJ2-6, is KAGVTQTPRYLIKTRGQQVTLSCSPISGHRSVSWYQQTPGQGLQFLFEYFSETQRNKGNFPGRFSGRQFSNSRSEMNVSTLELGDSALYLCASSLFSPGANVLTFGAGSRLTVL.